Given below is one T cell receptor (beta chain) in context. This entry belongs to a study of shared clonotypes between healthy human individuals. Study-wide background: A couple of women and a few men aged 18 to 49 made up the donors.

This table comes from immunoSEQ multiplex PCR, and its TCRdb copy is limited to in-frame clones, with some not included. The repertoire holds about 2.3 million clones, approximately 95% seen once, with 0.35% to 0.5% in the top ten. Caucasian adults living in Nashville, Tennessee, provided all samples. It was into CD45RA+ naive and CD45RA-negative memory subsets that the CD4+ cells were split. The CDR3 is 18 residues long. CDR1 and CDR2 (germline): LNHNV, YYDKDF (reference sequence). Trimming removed 0 bases from V and 0 bases from J, with 17 bases in between. The rearrangement links TRBV15 to TRBJ2-5, with a weak D call TRBD2 (6 bases). The clonotype comes from a man between 18 and 35 years old in good health. Some clones in this sample may be carry-over from other donors' samples. Sample: naive CD4+ T cells from PBMCs. Subset described: CD45RA+ positively selected. The CDR3 loop is CATSRDRRSSGYQETQYF. The CDR3 nucleotides read TGTGCCACCAGCAGAGACCGAAGGTCGAGCGGGTACCAAGAGACCCAGTACTTC.